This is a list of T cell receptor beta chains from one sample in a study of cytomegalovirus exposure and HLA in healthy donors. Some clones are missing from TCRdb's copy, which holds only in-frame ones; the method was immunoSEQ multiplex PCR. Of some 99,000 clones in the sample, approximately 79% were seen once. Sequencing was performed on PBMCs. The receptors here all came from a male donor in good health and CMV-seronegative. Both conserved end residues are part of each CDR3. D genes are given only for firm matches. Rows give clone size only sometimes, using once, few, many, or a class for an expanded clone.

CASSFGLAGVSSEQFF	TGCGCCAGCAGCTTTGGCCTAGCGGGAGTGTCGAGTGAGCAGTTCTTC	NA	TRBD2	16	TRBV5-1	TRBJ2-1
CASSLEGGVEQYF	TGCGCCAGCAGCTTGGAAGGGGGGGTAGAGCAGTACTTC	NA	NA	13	TRBV5-1	TRBJ2-7
CASTRGLTTPGANVLTF	TGTGCCAGCACCAGAGGACTTACAACCCCTGGGGCCAACGTCCTGACTTTC	NA	NA	17	TRBV9	TRBJ2-6
CASSELAGVRYEQYF	TGTGCCAGCAGTGAACTAGCGGGAGTCAGGTACGAGCAGTACTTC	few	TRBD2	15	TRBV2	TRBJ2-7
CASSPGTVSGNTIYF	TGTGCCAGCTCACCCGGGACAGTCTCTGGAAACACCATATATTTT	NA	TRBD1	15	TRBV18	TRBJ1-3
CASSRNSKETQYF	TGTGCCAGCAGTCGAAACTCGAAAGAGACCCAGTACTTC	NA	NA	13	TRBV2	TRBJ2-5
CATRGEREGFYEQYF	TGTGCCACGCGAGGCGAGCGGGAGGGCTTCTACGAGCAGTACTTC	NA	TRBD2	15	TRBV2	TRBJ2-7
CASSARGGWGGPNTGELFF	TGTGCCAGCAGCGCGCGGGGGGGATGGGGGGGCCCGAACACCGGGGAGCTGTTTTTT	NA	TRBD2	19	TRBV11-3	TRBJ2-2
CASSLGRGPYQPQHF	TGTGCCAGCAGCTTAGGCAGGGGTCCATATCAGCCCCAGCATTTT	NA	NA	15	TRBV7-2	TRBJ1-5
CASSYGLAGSNEQFF	TGTGCCAGCAGTTACGGCCTAGCGGGAAGCAATGAGCAGTTCTTC	NA	TRBD2	15	TRBV6-5	TRBJ2-1
CASSPLWAGSSYGYTF	TGTGCCAGCTCACCACTCTGGGCAGGTAGTAGCTATGGCTACACCTTC	NA	NA	16	TRBV18	TRBJ1-2
CASSSGDYSGNTIYF	TGTGCCAGTAGTTCAGGGGACTACTCTGGAAACACCATATATTTT	NA	NA	15	TRBV19	TRBJ1-3
CASSLGLADSTGELFF	TGTGCCAGCAGTCTTGGACTAGCGGATTCCACCGGGGAGCTGTTTTTT	NA	TRBD2	16	TRBV28	TRBJ2-2
CASSQTRTGVLSYEQYF	TGCGCCAGCAGCCAAACCAGAACAGGAGTACTTTCCTACGAGCAGTACTTC	few	NA	17	TRBV4-3	TRBJ2-7
CASSLTGLRSGELFF	TGTGCCAGCAGTTTAACAGGGTTGAGGTCCGGGGAGCTGTTTTTT	NA	NA	15	TRBV28	TRBJ2-2
CAWVGRQGATRGETQYF	TGTGCCTGGGTGGGGAGACAGGGGGCCACCCGGGGAGAGACCCAGTACTTC	NA	TRBD1	17	TRBV30	TRBJ2-5
CASQFSWQGREKLFF	TGTGCCAGCCAGTTCTCTTGGCAGGGTCGAGAAAAACTGTTTTTT	NA	NA	15	TRBV27	TRBJ1-4
CASSLDRAGPYEQYF	TGCGCCAGCAGCTTAGACAGGGCCGGACCCTACGAGCAGTACTTC	NA	TRBD1	15	TRBV5-1	TRBJ2-7
CAISLAVQETQYF	TGTGCCATCAGCCTAGCGGTCCAAGAGACCCAGTACTTC	NA	TRBD2	13	TRBV10-3	TRBJ2-5
CASSLVRVHNSGNTIYF	TGTGCCAGCAGCTTAGTGAGGGTTCATAACTCTGGAAACACCATATATTTT	NA	NA	17	TRBV7-2	TRBJ1-3
CASSSTGYNGKLFF	TGTGCCAGCAGCTCTACAGGGTATAATGGAAAACTGTTTTTT	NA	NA	14	TRBV7-2	TRBJ1-4
CSVEGSTSGRVETQYF	TGCAGCGTTGAAGGGTCGACTAGCGGGAGAGTGGAGACCCAGTACTTC	NA	TRBD2	16	TRBV29-1	TRBJ2-5
CASSVGLPYEQYF	TGTGCCAGCAGCGTGGGACTACCCTACGAGCAGTACTTC	NA	TRBD2	13	TRBV7-9	TRBJ2-7
CASSVATRETGGSSYEQYF	TGTGCCAGCAGCGTAGCTACGAGGGAGACGGGCGGTAGCTCCTACGAGCAGTACTTC	NA	NA	19	TRBV9	TRBJ2-7
CASSESGDYYNEQFF	TGTGCCAGCAGTGAAAGCGGGGATTACTACAATGAGCAGTTCTTC	few	TRBD2	15	TRBV6-1	TRBJ2-1
CASAGPGAQHF	TGTGCCAGCGCAGGGCCGGGGGCCCAGCATTTT	NA	NA	11	TRBV6-1	TRBJ1-5
CASSLARQGYEQYF	TGTGCCAGCAGTTTAGCTAGACAGGGGTACGAGCAGTACTTC	NA	TRBD1	14	TRBV27	TRBJ2-7
CASSSPERSKYQETQYF	TGTGCCAGCAGCTCCCCAGAGCGGTCGAAGTACCAAGAGACCCAGTACTTC	once	NA	17	TRBV7-9	TRBJ2-5
CASSPGQGGEQYF	TGTGCCAGCAGCCCGGGACAGGGAGGCGAGCAGTACTTC	NA	TRBD1	13	TRBV7-8	TRBJ2-7
CASSYINSQETQYF	TGTGCCAGCAGTTACATAAACTCCCAAGAGACCCAGTACTTC	NA	NA	14	TRBV6-6	TRBJ2-5
CASRKTGLDEQYF	TGTGCCAGCAGGAAGACAGGGCTAGACGAGCAGTACTTC	NA	TRBD1	13	TRBV28	TRBJ2-7
CASSVQGGGTDTQYF	TGTGCCAGCAGCGTTCAGGGTGGGGGCACAGATACGCAGTATTTT	NA	NA	15	TRBV9	TRBJ2-3
CASRGDRETQYF	TGTGCCAGCAGGGGTGACAGGGAGACCCAGTACTTC	NA	NA	12	TRBV28	TRBJ2-5
CASSQETGGAGELFF	TGCGCCAGCAGCCAAGAGACGGGGGGGGCCGGGGAGCTGTTTTTT	NA	TRBD2	15	TRBV4-3	TRBJ2-2
CASSLGYRGQAEAFF	TGTGCCAGCAGCTTGGGGTACAGGGGGCAAGCTGAAGCTTTCTTT	NA	TRBD1	15	TRBV5-4	TRBJ1-1
CASSTSSGSYEQYF	TGTGCCAGCAGCACTTCTAGCGGGAGCTACGAGCAGTACTTC	NA	TRBD2	14	TRBV7-2	TRBJ2-7
CASSLSGLNTEAFF	TGTGCCAGCAGCTTGTCCGGGTTGAACACTGAAGCTTTCTTT	NA	NA	14	TRBV7-3	TRBJ1-1
CAISIDRPGGDYGYTF	TGTGCCATCAGCATCGACAGGCCAGGGGGAGACTATGGCTACACCTTC	NA	TRBD1	16	TRBV10-3	TRBJ1-2
CASSLGPSAGGRSGEQYF	TGTGCCAGCAGCCTAGGACCCTCAGCGGGAGGACGTTCGGGGGAGCAGTACTTC	NA	TRBD2	18	TRBV4-2	TRBJ2-7
CASSPGTANTGELFF	TGTGCCAGCAGCCCGGGGACAGCCAACACCGGGGAGCTGTTTTTT	NA	TRBD1	15	TRBV5-4	TRBJ2-2
CASSISRGEQYF	TGTGCCAGCAGCATAAGCCGGGGCGAGCAGTACTTC	NA	NA	12	TRBV11-1	TRBJ2-7
CAIPLGEVNEQFF	TGTGCCATCCCTTTGGGGGAGGTCAATGAGCAGTTCTTC	NA	NA	13	TRBV7-9	TRBJ2-1
CASSVAGTVSGNTIYF	TGTGCCAGCAGTGTCGCCGGGACAGTCTCTGGAAACACCATATATTTT	NA	TRBD1	16	TRBV28	TRBJ1-3
CASSLGGRTAGPQHF	TGTGCCAGCAGCTTAGGAGGCAGGACAGCCGGGCCCCAGCATTTT	NA	NA	15	TRBV7-6	TRBJ1-5
CASSQDTDTQYF	TGTGCCAGCAGCCAGGACACAGATACGCAGTATTTT	NA	NA	12	TRBV7-2	TRBJ2-3
CSPILASGSPDTQYF	TGCAGCCCCATCCTGGCTAGCGGGAGTCCAGATACGCAGTATTTT	NA	TRBD2	15	TRBV29-1	TRBJ2-3
CASSLGDRVYGYTF	TGTGCCAGCAGCTTAGGGGACAGGGTGTATGGCTACACCTTC	NA	TRBD1	14	TRBV7-8	TRBJ1-2
CASSRGQVSYEQYF	TGTGCCAGCAGCCGAGGACAGGTCTCCTACGAGCAGTACTTC	NA	TRBD1	14	TRBV27	TRBJ2-7
CASTSGWGYGYTF	TGTGCCAGCACCTCGGGGTGGGGCTATGGCTACACCTTC	NA	NA	13	TRBV28	TRBJ1-2
CASCRTGTANTGELFF	TGTGCCAGCTGTAGGACCGGGACAGCGAACACCGGGGAGCTGTTTTTT	few	TRBD1	16	TRBV11-2	TRBJ2-2
CASSYERQSYNEQFF	TGTGCCAGCAGTTACGAGCGGCAATCCTACAATGAGCAGTTCTTC	NA	NA	15	TRBV6-6	TRBJ2-1
CASSQAGGPTDTQYF	TGTGCCAGCAGCCAAGCGGGAGGGCCCACAGATACGCAGTATTTT	few	TRBD2	15	TRBV4-2	TRBJ2-3